The present T cell receptor (beta chain) was sequenced within a study of beta chain features in type 1 diabetes. Study in general: The examined sorted cells totaled about 98 million across samples.

The whole isolated RNA underwent reverse transcription, so sequencing captured expressed TCRB transcripts. Reads from naive, central memory and regulatory T cell samples averaged roughly 3.8 million. Repertoires were generated with immunoSEQ multiplex PCR, while TCRdb's copy carries only in-frame clones and drops some. The table lists about 340,000 clones, roughly 12% of them singletons. The table lists this clone with a few counts. What it binds is not known. Study-level points and caveats: PCR may have favored shorter templates equally in patients and controls. Moderately but significantly shorter TCRB CDR3s were found in Type 1 diabetes patients in all four CD4+ subsets. The similarity of naive, central memory and Treg TCRB repertoires appeared greater among patients than among healthy donors.

The J segment lost 5 bases and the V segment lost 6 bases, leaving 7 bases of the junction unmatched. Germline CDR1 reads LNHDA; CDR2 reads SQIVND (reference sequence). The CDR3 contains 15 residues. Specimen: naive CD4+ T cells from blood. The source is a woman aged 18-29 years with type 1 diabetes. V gene TRBV19 combines with J gene TRBJ2-1, with 10 bases that match TRBD2. The CDR3 region has the DNA TGTGCCAGTAGGCGGATAGGACTAGCGGACAATGAGCAGTTCTTC. Residues: CASRRIGLADNEQFF.